These 3 T cell receptor beta chains came from one sample sequenced in a study of human T cells and chemical hapten exposure. TCRdb re-called the RACE reads through MiXCR, storing one row per CDR3 protein. The table records under 95,000 distinct CDR3 sequences, 8.5% of them present only once. Time point noted: pre-sensitization, week 0. As to treatment: therapeutic diphenylcyclopropenone sensitization with weekly scalp DPC. Sequences were derived from whole blood, sampled in connection with sensitization to the hapten diphenylcyclopropenone (DPC). These receptors all come from a middle-aged man with alopecia areata. Some clones in this sample may be carry-over from other donors' samples.

This clonotype showed up many times. The chain links TRBV9 to TRBJ2-1, with D unresolved. V lost 5 bases and J 5 bases, leaving 8 bases between the germline ends. The CDR3 contains 12 residues. Germline CDR1 and CDR2: SGDLS and YYNGEE. The CDR3 DNA is TGTGCCAGCAGTCCTAATGACAATGAGCAGTTCTTC. Translated, it gives CASSPNDNEQFF. The complete variable domain, with remaining parts taken from reference TRBV9 and TRBJ2-1, reads DSGVTQTPKHLITATGQRVTLRCSPRSGDLSVYWYQQSLDQGLQFLIQYYNGEERAKGNILERFSAQQFPDLHSELNLSSLELGDSALYFCASSPNDNEQFFGPGTRLTVL.

This clonotype occurred many times. This chain links TRBV7-2 with TRBJ2-3; unclear D gene. Germline lookup yields CDR1 SGHTA and CDR2 FQGNSA. This CDR3 region has 12 residues. V was trimmed by 1 base and J by 4 bases, leaving 3 bases between them. CDR3 loop: CASSLVADTQYF. Written as DNA, the CDR3 is TGTGCCAGCAGCTTAGTAGCAGATACGCAGTATTTT.

The J gene is TRBJ2-7, the V gene TRBV29-1; 8 bases are a match to TRBD2. The V and J ends lost 5 bases and 6 bases, in that order; junction bases with no gene match: 15. Germline V gene lookup returns CDR1 SQVTM and CDR2 ANQGSEA. This CDR3 spans 15 amino acids. The CDR3 DNA reads TGCAGCGTTCCGGGCACTAGCGGACGAGGGGGCGAGCAGTACTTC. It yields the protein CSVPGTSGRGGEQYF.